These T cell receptor beta chains were read from a single sample in a study of somatic mutations in cytotoxic T cells in rheumatoid arthritis. Sequencing was performed with immunoSEQ multiplex PCR; in TCRdb, only in-frame clones are kept and a portion is missing. The sample records some 20,000 clones, 73% being singletons. The source material was CD8+ T cells sorted from blood. The receptor set was obtained from a woman in her sixties in good health. The CDR3 runs from the conserved cysteine through the conserved F or W. The D gene is left open where the match is weak. A row's size may be missing; if present it is once, few, many or a size class.

size,V,J,D,CDR3,DNA
medium-sized,TRBV27,TRBJ2-7,NA,CASSLSDSSSYEQYF,TGTGCCAGCAGTTTAAGCGACTCTAGCTCCTACGAGCAGTACTTC
once,TRBV15,TRBJ1-6,NA,CATSRERDSPLHF,TGTGCCACCAGCAGAGAAAGGGATTCACCCCTCCACTTT
medium-sized,TRBV6-1,TRBJ2-3,NA,CASSDDRGRRTDTQYF,TGTGCCAGCAGTGACGATAGGGGCAGACGCACAGATACGCAGTATTTT
NA,TRBV7-8,TRBJ2-7,TRBD2,CASSLDRTSGSSYEQYF,TGTGCCAGCAGCTTAGATAGGACTAGCGGGAGCTCCTACGAGCAGTACTTC
NA,TRBV27,TRBJ1-4,NA,CASSFGQTTNEKLFF,TGTGCCAGCAGTTTCGGTCAAACAACTAATGAAAAACTGTTTTTT
NA,TRBV9,TRBJ2-1,TRBD2,CASSATSGRREQFF,TGTGCCAGCAGCGCGACTAGCGGGAGGCGTGAGCAGTTCTTC
NA,TRBV7-6,TRBJ2-7,TRBD2,CASSLAPGLAGEGYEQYF,TGTGCCAGCAGCTTAGCGCCTGGACTAGCGGGAGAAGGCTACGAGCAGTACTTC
NA,TRBV6-5,TRBJ1-5,TRBD1,CASREGAGDQPQHF,TGTGCCAGCAGGGAGGGGGCGGGGGATCAGCCCCAGCATTTT
NA,TRBV10-2,TRBJ2-1,TRBD1,CASSERGGGSYNEQFF,TGCGCCAGCAGTGAAAGAGGGGGCGGCTCCTACAATGAGCAGTTCTTC
NA,TRBV29-1,TRBJ2-7,NA,CSVEDGREEYF,TGCAGCGTTGAAGATGGTAGGGAGGAGTACTTC
NA,TRBV7-8,TRBJ1-5,TRBD1,CASSPGGYNQPQHF,TGTGCCAGCAGCCCAGGGGGCTACAATCAGCCCCAGCATTTT
few,TRBV30,TRBJ1-1,NA,CAWSVVGANTEAFF,TGTGCCTGGAGTGTAGTCGGGGCGAACACTGAAGCTTTCTTT
few,TRBV19,TRBJ2-7,NA,CASSPTLGAYEQYF,TGTGCCAGTAGTCCGACTTTAGGTGCCTACGAGCAGTACTTC
NA,TRBV27,TRBJ2-7,TRBD1,CASSLATGFNEQYF,TGTGCCAGCAGTTTAGCGACAGGGTTCAACGAGCAGTACTTC
once,TRBV7-9,TRBJ2-5,TRBD2,CASSLGLAGAPLQETQYF,TGTGCCAGCAGCTTAGGACTAGCGGGAGCCCCCCTCCAAGAGACCCAGTACTTC
NA,TRBV28,TRBJ1-2,NA,CASSLGSLALRGLWENYGYTF,TGTGCCAGCAGTTTGGGGAGTCTGGCTCTGCGGGGACTTTGGGAGAACTATGGCTACACCTTC
NA,TRBV27,TRBJ2-7,NA,CASSLSGIGYEQYF,TGTGCCAGCAGTTTATCTGGGATCGGGTACGAGCAGTACTTC
NA,TRBV7-6,TRBJ2-1,NA,CASNQGPGNEQFF,TGTGCCAGCAACCAGGGGCCGGGAAATGAGCAGTTCTTC
NA,TRBV18,TRBJ2-1,NA,CASSPDLDEQFF,TGTGCCAGCTCACCCGACCTGGATGAGCAGTTCTTC
NA,TRBV11-2,TRBJ1-4,NA,CASSSRRLHNEKLFF,TGTGCCAGCAGCTCCAGACGGCTCCATAATGAAAAACTGTTTTTT
NA,TRBV5-8,TRBJ1-6,TRBD1,CASSSNPPGQRTPNSPLHF,TGTGCCAGCAGCTCCAATCCACCGGGACAGCGGACCCCAAATTCACCCCTCCACTTT
NA,TRBV29-1,TRBJ1-1,NA,CSVDGGLEAFF,TGCAGCGTTGACGGGGGGCTAGAAGCTTTCTTT
NA,TRBV6-1,TRBJ2-7,TRBD1,CASSGLDRGRRNEQYF,TGTGCCAGCAGTGGCCTGGACAGGGGGCGCAGGAACGAGCAGTACTTC
once,TRBV23-1,TRBJ2-7,NA,CASSQFRYEQYF,TGCGCCAGCAGTCAATTCCGCTACGAGCAGTACTTC
NA,TRBV6-5,TRBJ2-1,NA,CASGPGGHEQFF,TGTGCCAGCGGCCCAGGGGGGCATGAGCAGTTCTTC
few,TRBV5-6,TRBJ2-7,NA,CASTPWLRTGDDEQYF,TGTGCCAGCACCCCATGGCTAAGGACTGGGGACGACGAGCAGTACTTC
NA,TRBV25-1,TRBJ2-5,NA,CASSEGAGAETQYF,TGTGCCAGCAGTGAGGGGGCGGGGGCGGAGACCCAGTACTTC
NA,TRBV7-9,TRBJ2-7,NA,CASSRYNEQYF,TGTGCCAGCAGCCGATACAACGAGCAGTACTTC
NA,TRBV11-2,TRBJ2-1,TRBD2,CASSSHLAGDEQFF,TGTGCCAGCAGCTCACACCTAGCGGGGGATGAGCAGTTCTTC
once,TRBV29-1,TRBJ2-7,TRBD2,CSVPMGGNEQYF,TGCAGCGTTCCGATGGGAGGGAACGAGCAGTACTTC
NA,TRBV4-1,TRBJ2-7,NA,CASSQAGTQSYYEQYF,TGCGCCAGCAGCCAAGCCGGGACACAATCCTACTACGAGCAGTACTTC
NA,TRBV30,TRBJ2-2,NA,CAWSVPGTGELFF,TGTGCCTGGAGTGTACCAGGCACCGGGGAGCTGTTTTTT
NA,TRBV6-1,TRBJ2-1,TRBD2,CASSETSGGGDEQFF,TGTGCCAGCAGTGAAACTAGCGGGGGGGGAGATGAGCAGTTCTTC
NA,TRBV5-4,TRBJ1-4,NA,CASSLGQYNEKLFF,TGTGCCAGCAGCTTGGGGCAGTATAATGAAAAACTGTTTTTT
NA,TRBV4-1,TRBJ2-7,NA,CASSQLRDYEQYF,TGCGCCAGCAGCCAACTCAGGGACTACGAGCAGTACTTC
NA,TRBV25-1,TRBJ1-1,NA,CASSEGLNTEAFF,TGTGCCAGCAGTGAGGGGCTGAACACTGAAGCTTTCTTT
NA,TRBV6-5,TRBJ2-1,NA,CASSAGTTYNEQFF,TGTGCCAGCTCGGCGGGGACCACATACAATGAGCAGTTCTTC
NA,TRBV9,TRBJ2-3,NA,CASSVEVGRGDTQYF,TGTGCCAGCAGCGTAGAGGTGGGCCGGGGAGATACGCAGTATTTT
NA,TRBV29-1,TRBJ2-6,NA,CSVFTRVFSGANVLTF,TGCAGCGTTTTCACCCGGGTCTTCTCTGGGGCCAACGTCCTGACTTTC
medium-sized,TRBV30,TRBJ1-1,NA,CAWREVTEAFF,TGTGCCTGGAGGGAGGTCACTGAAGCTTTCTTT
NA,TRBV27,TRBJ2-2,TRBD1,CASSLDRGGNTGELFF,TGTGCCAGCAGTCTAGACAGGGGAGGGAACACCGGGGAGCTGTTTTTT
NA,TRBV9,TRBJ1-1,NA,CASSMKQGGNTEAFF,TGTGCCAGCAGCATGAAACAGGGCGGGAACACTGAAGCTTTCTTT